The 11 T cell receptor beta chains listed next were all sequenced from one sample in a study of tumor-infiltrating lymphocytes in localized non-small cell lung cancer. Profiled with immunoSEQ multiplex PCR; TCRdb holds only in-frame clones, not every one. The sample includes roughly 9,500 clones, roughly 78% seen only once; the top ten take roughly 14%. The sample taken for sequencing was lung tumor tissue. The receptors were gathered from a human donor with non-small cell lung cancer.

The J gene is TRBJ2-7, the V gene TRBV7-2; 15 positions match TRBD2. The CDR3 totals 16 residues. J lost 5 bases, V lost 3 bases, and 5 bases had no gene match. Looked up from germline, CDR1 is SGHTA and CDR2 is FQGNSA. Written as DNA, the CDR3 is TGTGCCAGCAGCTTTCAGGGACTAGCGGGGGGCAACGAGCAGTACTTC. Amino acids: CASSFQGLAGGNEQYF.

As concerns this clone: The final CDR3 position lacks the conserved phenylalanine or tryptophan, pointing to a likely read error. Because the CDR3's place on the DNA is in doubt, the DNA is left out and the CDR3 is given as listed by TCRdb. This CDR3 reads CASSLPGRSS. This chain links TRBV5-1 with TRBJ1-2. From germline, CDR1 is SGHRS and CDR2 YFSETQ. Ends included, the CDR3 has 10 residues.

The table lists this clone with a count of one. The V and J genes are TRBV18 and TRBJ1-6, with no clear D. CDR1 is KGHSH and CDR2 is LQKENI in the germline V gene. CDR3 length equals 16 residues. The V and J ends lost 6 bases and 0 bases respectively, with 12 bases between them. The CDR3 sequence is CASSPKTSSYNSPLHF. The CDR3 DNA reads TGTGCCAGCTCCCCCAAGACGAGCTCCTATAATTCACCCCTCCACTTT.

The CDR3 DNA is TGTGCCAGCAGCTTACCTTCCTTAGAGTTACTGGCCACAGATACGCAGTATTTT. It specifies CASSLPSLELLATDTQYF. The V and J genes are TRBV7-9 and TRBJ2-3; D not certain. The CDR3 runs to 18 residues. V shed 2 bases and J shed 2 bases, with 20 bases lying between them. The germline V gene encodes CDR1 SEHNR and CDR2 FQNEAQ (reference sequence).

V is TRBV11-3 and J is TRBJ1-1, with unresolved D. CDR3 size: 13 residues. CDR1 and CDR2 (germline): SGHNT, YENEEA. The CDR3 region has the DNA TGTGCGGCGAAACGTGGGGTGAACACTGAAGCTTTCTTT. This encodes CAAKRGVNTEAFF.

This rearrangement joins TRBV18 to TRBJ1-2; no reliable D call. CDR3 length: 16 residues. Germline assignment: CDR1 KGHSH and CDR2 LQKENI. The ends were cut back, 2 bases at V and 3 bases at J, with 16 bases in the middle. CDR3 residues: CASSPNGQVSYYGYTF. CDR3 nucleotide sequence: TGTGCCAGCTCACCAAACGGCCAGGTCTCCTACTATGGCTACACCTTC.

This clone is medium-sized in the sample. A read error may produce the germline difference seen at one junction end. The rearrangement uses TRBV6-4 and TRBJ1-1; 8 nucleotides align to TRBD1. The germline V gene has CDR1 MRHNA and CDR2 SNTAGT. This CDR3 spans 13 amino acids. The DNA for the CDR3 is TGTGCTAGCAGGATTACAGGGGGCACTGAAGCTTTCTTT. This sequence encodes CASRITGGTEAFF.

The chain uses TRBV6-1 and TRBJ1-4, with TRBD1 as a possible D gene (5 bases). Germline CDR1 reads MNHNS; CDR2 reads SASEGT. The CDR3 has 16 amino acids. The V gene lost 1 base and the J gene lost 7 bases, with 16 bases spanning the gap. The CDR3 is CASSEEVWQGGEKLFF. CDR3 nucleotides: TGTGCCAGCAGTGAAGAAGTTTGGCAGGGCGGTGAAAAACTGTTTTTT.

The chain uses TRBV7-2 and TRBJ1-2; D possibly corresponds to TRBD1 (5 bases). The CDR3 spans 13 residues. Trimming removed 3 bases at V and 13 bases at J, with 18 bases between. Germline-derived CDR1 and CDR2 are SGHTA and FQGNSA. The CDR3 bases are TGTGCCAGCAGCTTGTTGATGGCAGGGCGATTCACCTTC. It specifies CASSLLMAGRFTF.

The V and J genes are TRBV29-1 and TRBJ1-1; no clear D. The germline V gene has CDR1 SQVTM and CDR2 ANQGSEA. V gave up 6 bases and J gave up 1 base, with 9 bases separating them. This CDR3 has 12 amino acids. The CDR3 region is CSVQDGNTEAFF. The CDR3 bases are TGCAGCGTCCAGGACGGGAACACTGAAGCTTTCTTT.

J is TRBJ1-5 and V is TRBV15; no firm D call. The germline V gene has CDR1 LNHNV and CDR2 YYDKDF (reference sequence). This CDR3 contains 14 residues. With 7 bases removed from V and 1 base from J, the gap between germline ends came to 11 bases. CDR3 residues: CATTAGGSNQPQHF. The DNA for the CDR3 is TGTGCCACCACAGCGGGCGGGAGCAATCAGCCCCAGCATTTT.